These 24 T cell receptor beta chains came from one sample sequenced in a study of post-analysis software for immune sequencing data. General observations from the study: Four or five TRBV segments were more frequent in patients than controls; TRBV5-6, TRBV5-1 and TRBV20-1 belonged to this group.

Every TCR beta cDNA library bore unique molecular identifiers. TCRdb called the PCR reads again in MiXCR, with one record for every CDR3 protein. The sample has a few hundred thousand distinct CDR3 sequences; roughly 38% are singletons. For these receptors, no antigen is known. The specimen sequenced was blood. All receptors come from a girl between 5 and 17 years old with multiple sclerosis.

This clonotype occurred a few times. The chain couples TRBV20-1 to TRBJ2-1; a possible D gene is TRBD2 (7 bases). The CDR3 contains 14 residues. Trimming pared 3 bases from V and 4 bases from J, leaving 13 bases between. The germline CDR1 and CDR2 sequences are DFQATT and SNEGSKA (reference sequence). The CDR3 sequence: CSASKGGGYNEQFF. CDR3 bases: TGCAGTGCTAGTAAGGGGGGGGGTTACAATGAGCAGTTCTTC.

This clonotype turned up a few times. V and J are TRBV4-3 and TRBJ2-1; 8 bases agree with TRBD1. The CDR3 covers 12 residues. Trimming cost V 3 bases and J 10 bases; bases outside gene matches: 2. Germline V gene sequence: CDR1 LGHNA, CDR2 YSLEER. CDR3 in amino acids: CASSHPGGEQFF. The CDR3 nucleotides are TGCGCCAGCAGCCACCCAGGGGGCGAGCAGTTCTTC.

This clonotype has just one count. V is TRBV4-1 and J is TRBJ1-4, with D tentatively TRBD1 (5 bases). Germline CDR1 is MGHRA and CDR2 is YSYEKL. V lost 2 bases and J lost 0, with 10 bases in between. The CDR3 extends over 16 amino acids. As DNA, the CDR3 is TGCGCCAGCAGCCAAAACCTGGGGGCAACTAATGAAAAACTGTTTTTT. Encoded protein: CASSQNLGATNEKLFF.

The chain has TRBV29-1 and TRBJ2-3, with TRBD1 identical over 8 bases. Per germline, CDR1 SQVTM and CDR2 ANQGSEA. The CDR3 covers 13 residues. V lost 8 bases to trimming and J lost 2 bases; unmatched junction nucleotides: 6. CDR3 loop: CSHAGGPTDTQYF. The CDR3 DNA reads as TGCAGCCACGCAGGGGGCCCCACAGATACGCAGTATTTT.

The CDR3 bases are TGCAGCGTTGAAGACGGGAAGTTAGGCGGGGAGCTGTTTTTT. Encoded protein: CSVEDGKLGGELFF. This chain connects TRBV29-1 to TRBJ2-2; perhaps TRBD2 as D (5 bases). This CDR3 comprises 14 residues. Trimming pared 0 bases from V and 7 bases from J, leaving 12 bases between. The germline V gene encodes CDR1 SQVTM and CDR2 ANQGSEA.

This clonotype was picked up many times. This CDR3 is CASSLRGNQPQHF. CDR3 sequence (DNA): TGTGCCAGCAGCCTGCGGGGCAATCAGCCCCAGCATTTT. The chain uses TRBV7-2 and TRBJ1-5; D remains unclear. The germline V gene encodes CDR1 SGHTA and CDR2 FQGNSA. The CDR3 totals 13 residues. Trimming cost V 5 bases and J 2 bases, with 7 bases left between them. Complete variable domain (other parts from reference TRBV7-2 and TRBJ1-5): GAGVSQSPSNKVTEKGKDVELRCDPISGHTALYWYRQSLGQGLEFLIYFQGNSAPDKSGLPSDRFSAERTGGSVSTLTIQRTQQEDSAVYLCASSLRGNQPQHFGDGTRLSIL.

The V gene is TRBV20-1, the J gene TRBJ2-6; D might be TRBD1 or TRBD2, each matching 5 bases. The germline V gene encodes CDR1 DFQATT and CDR2 SNEGSKA (reference sequence). This CDR3 is 16 amino acids long. V lost 1 base and J 1 base, leaving 11 bases between the germline ends. The CDR3 nucleotides read TGCAGTGCTAGAGTCCGGGACGGGTCTGGGGCCAACGTCCTGACTTTC. Translating it yields CSARVRDGSGANVLTF.

The gene calls are TRBV29-1 and TRBJ2-7; the match to TRBD2 covers 10 bases. Germline CDR1 SQVTM, CDR2 ANQGSEA. This CDR3 has 15 amino acids. The V segment lost 1 base and the J segment 0 bases; nucleotides outside the gene matches: 3. The CDR3 sequence is CSVEGASGGSYEQYF. The CDR3, as DNA: TGCAGCGTTGAAGGGGCTAGCGGGGGCTCCTACGAGCAGTACTTC.

A few counts support this clonotype. This sequence joins TRBV27 and TRBJ2-1; D uncertain. The ends were cut back, 0 bases at V and 5 bases at J, with 5 bases in the middle. The CDR3 contains 13 residues. Germline V gene data show CDR1 as MNHEY and CDR2 as SMNVEV (reference sequence). CDR3 in DNA: TGTGCCAGCAGTTTATCACGGAACAATGAGCAGTTCTTC. Its translation is CASSLSRNNEQFF.

This clonotype was detected many times. The chain employs TRBV4-2 and TRBJ2-1; D possibly corresponds to TRBD2 (6 bases). V lost 0 bases and J 0 bases, leaving 9 bases between the germline ends. This CDR3 contains 16 residues. Germline V lookup: CDR1 LGHNA, CDR2 YNFKEQ. The CDR3 loop reads CASSQDGGTSYNEQFF. The CDR3 DNA follows: TGTGCCAGCAGCCAAGATGGGGGGACCTCCTACAATGAGCAGTTCTTC.

The V gene is TRBV7-2, the J gene TRBJ1-2; the match to TRBD1 covers 8 bases. This CDR3 region has 17 residues. The ends lost 6 bases at V and 2 bases at J; junction bases unmatched: 14. Germline V lookup: CDR1 SGHTA, CDR2 FQGNSA. The CDR3, as DNA: TGTGCCAGCAGTTTTGGGACAGGAGGGGGGGGGAACTATGGCTACACCTTC. Translation: CASSFGTGGGGNYGYTF.

This clonotype has a count of ten or more. As DNA, the CDR3 is TGTGCCAGCAGCTTACAGGGGTACAATGAGCAGTTCTTC. Its protein product is CASSLQGYNEQFF. V gene TRBV11-1 combines with J gene TRBJ2-1, with D possibly being TRBD1 (6 bases). V lost 2 bases to trimming and J lost 4 bases, with 6 bases between them. The germline V gene encodes CDR1 SGHAT and CDR2 FQDESV (reference sequence). The CDR3 has 13 residues.

This clonotype was picked up a small number of times. The chain uses TRBV2 and TRBJ2-1; D might be TRBD2 (6 bases). V shed 3 bases and J shed 10 bases, with 13 bases lying between them. The germline V gene has CDR1 SNHLY and CDR2 FYNNEI. The CDR3 has 13 amino acids. CDR3 sequence (DNA): TGTGCCAGCAGTGACGATAGGGCGGGGGAGCAGTTCTTC. Translation gives CASSDDRAGEQFF.

The rearrangement uses TRBV28 and TRBJ1-6; D perhaps matches TRBD1 (6 bases). The CDR3 covers 15 residues. Per the germline V gene, CDR1 is MDHEN and CDR2 is SYDVKM. V gave up 7 bases and J gave up 6 bases, with 16 bases separating them. CDR3: CASTSTGTTNSPLHF. CDR3 DNA: TGTGCCAGCACATCCACCGGGACAACTAATTCACCCCTCCACTTT.

The V and J genes are TRBV29-1 and TRBJ1-2; D is ambiguous. The CDR3 runs to 15 residues. Germline lookup yields CDR1 SQVTM and CDR2 ANQGSEA. Between the trimmed V and J ends, which lost 1 base and 7 bases, there was a span of 19 bases. The CDR3 region is CSVEGYSSTSGGYTF. The CDR3 DNA is TGCAGCGTTGAAGGCTACAGTTCGACCAGCGGTGGCTACACCTTC. The variable domain in full, with the rest retrieved from reference TRBV29-1 and TRBJ1-2, is SAVISQKPSRDICQRGTSLTIQCQVDSQVTMMFWYRQQPGQSLTLIATANQGSEATYESGFVIDKFPISRPNLTFSTLTVSNMSPEDSSIYLCSVEGYSSTSGGYTFGSGTRLTVV.

In its sample, this clonotype was seen a few times. This chain connects TRBV18 to TRBJ2-1; 9 bases map to TRBD2. Germline CDR1 is KGHSH and CDR2 is LQKENI. Trimming at V came to 3 bases and at J to 5 bases, leaving 11 bases not matched to a gene. CDR3 size: 17 residues. The CDR3 loop reads CASSPRKAGGADNEQFF. DNA for the CDR3: TGTGCCAGCTCACCTCGAAAAGCGGGGGGCGCTGACAATGAGCAGTTCTTC. The full variable domain, completed using reference TRBV18 and TRBJ2-1, is NAGVMQNPRHLVRRRGQEARLRCSPMKGHSHVYWYRQLPEEGLKFMVYLQKENIIDESGMPKERFSAEFPKEGPSILRIQQVVRGDSAAYFCASSPRKAGGADNEQFFGPGTRLTVL.

Comment on this clonotype: An end of the junction differs from the germline gene, which may be a read error. The chain recombines TRBV6-1 with TRBJ1-6; possibly TRBD1 for D (6 bases). The CDR3 has 17 residues. Germline CDR1 and CDR2: MNHNS and SASEGT. As DNA, the CDR3 is TGTGCCAGCAGTAGAGGCCGCAGGGGAGGCTATCATTCACCCCTCCACTTT. It codes for CASSRGRRGGYHSPLHF.

V gene TRBV5-1 combines with J gene TRBJ1-2; D is possibly TRBD1 (6 bases). Deletions cut 0 bases from V and 7 bases from J, with 10 bases between. The CDR3 sequence is 13 residues long. Germline CDR1 SGHRS, CDR2 YFSETQ. This CDR3 reads CASSLAGDAGYTF. For the CDR3, the DNA is TGCGCCAGCAGCTTGGCAGGGGACGCTGGCTACACCTTC.

A word on this clonotype: The germline gene is not matched at one end of the junction; a read error may be the cause. The V and J genes are TRBV10-3 and TRBJ2-5; D unclear. Germline lookup yields CDR1 ENHRY and CDR2 SYGVKD. The CDR3 has 12 residues. CDR3 loop: CASSDSEETQYF. In DNA form, the CDR3 reads TGTGCCAGCAGTGATAGTGAAGAGACCCAGTACTTC.

The chain links TRBV7-9 to TRBJ1-2; TRBD1 matches 12 bases. Germline CDR1 reads SEHNR; CDR2 reads FQNEAQ (reference sequence). Trimming took 5 bases from V and 5 from J; bases not matched to a gene: 9. This CDR3 contains 16 residues. The CDR3 sequence is CASSQKRDRGPYGYTF. The CDR3 bases are TGTGCCAGCAGCCAAAAACGGGACAGGGGGCCGTATGGCTACACCTTC.

This sequence joins TRBV7-7 and TRBJ1-5; D gene unclear. Per the germline V gene, CDR1 is SSHAT and CDR2 is FNYEAQ (reference sequence). The CDR3 contains 12 residues. V was cut by 11 bases and J by 3 bases, with 11 bases left in between. The CDR3 spells CAVGKNNQPQHF. CDR3 nucleotides: TGTGCCGTCGGGAAGAACAATCAGCCCCAGCATTTT.

The chain couples TRBV29-1 to TRBJ1-2; a possible D gene is TRBD1 (5 bases). The germline V gene encodes CDR1 SQVTM and CDR2 ANQGSEA. V lost 6 bases and J 7 bases, leaving 15 bases between the germline ends. The CDR3 has 12 amino acids. CDR3 DNA sequence: TGCAGCGTCGCTGGGACGCTGGCTGGCTACACCTTC. It is translated as CSVAGTLAGYTF.

Here the CDR3 DNA reads TGTGCCAGCAGTTACGGGACAGGGTGGTTCGATGAGCAGTTCTTC. Its protein is CASSYGTGWFDEQFF. The chain combines TRBV6-5 with TRBJ2-1, with TRBD1 matching 9 bases. This CDR3 contains 15 residues. Germline CDR1 is MNHEY and CDR2 is SVGAGI. V shed 2 bases, J shed 8 bases, and the junction held 7 bases outside the gene matches.

This clonotype has ten or more counts. The chain has TRBV29-1 and TRBJ2-7, with D perhaps matching TRBD2 (6 bases). The CDR3 is 12 amino acids. Germline-derived CDR1 and CDR2 are SQVTM and ANQGSEA. The germline V and J ends were trimmed by 7 bases and 0 bases, with 10 bases remaining between them. The CDR3 nucleotides are TGCAGCGGGGGAGGCAGCTCCTACGAGCAGTACTTC. Residues: CSGGGSSYEQYF.